This T cell receptor (beta chain) derives from a study of cytomegalovirus exposure and HLA in healthy donors. V gave up 4 bases and J gave up 2 bases; unmatched junction bases: 5. The CDR3 length is 15 residues. Germline CDR1 and CDR2: SGHDN and FVKESK. PCR was performed using 60 Vbeta and 13 Jbeta primers. Using immunoSEQ multiplex PCR, the repertoire was profiled, and TCRdb retains in-frame clones only, with some absent. The repertoire includes about 110,000 clones, roughly four fifths of them detected once, and 1.6% sits in the top ten. The sequencing input was PBMCs. The chain has TRBV14 and TRBJ1-3; 7 nucleotides agree with TRBD1. The origin of this receptor is a man aged 50 to 60 in good health and CMV-seronegative. The CDR3 reads CASSLTTGPGNTIYF. CDR3 nucleotide sequence: TGTGCCAGCAGCCTCACGACAGGGCCTGGAAACACCATATATTTT.